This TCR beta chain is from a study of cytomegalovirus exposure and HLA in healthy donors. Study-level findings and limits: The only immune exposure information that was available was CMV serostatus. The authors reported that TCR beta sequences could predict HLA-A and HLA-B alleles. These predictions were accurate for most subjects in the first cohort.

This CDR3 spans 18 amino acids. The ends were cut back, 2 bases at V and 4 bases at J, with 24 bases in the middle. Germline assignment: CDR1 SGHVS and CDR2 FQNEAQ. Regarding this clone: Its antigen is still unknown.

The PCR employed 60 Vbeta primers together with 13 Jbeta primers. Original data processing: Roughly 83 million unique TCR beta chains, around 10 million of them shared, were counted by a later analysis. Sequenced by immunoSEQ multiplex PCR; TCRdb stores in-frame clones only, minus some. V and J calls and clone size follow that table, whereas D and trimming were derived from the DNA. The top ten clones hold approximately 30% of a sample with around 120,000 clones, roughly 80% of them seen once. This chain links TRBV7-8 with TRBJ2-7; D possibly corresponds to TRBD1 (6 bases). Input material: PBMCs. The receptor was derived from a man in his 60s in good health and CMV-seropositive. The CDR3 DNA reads TGTGCCAGCAGCTTAATCTCGGTTATTCAGGGGAGTAGGTACGAGCAGTACTTC. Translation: CASSLISVIQGSRYEQYF.